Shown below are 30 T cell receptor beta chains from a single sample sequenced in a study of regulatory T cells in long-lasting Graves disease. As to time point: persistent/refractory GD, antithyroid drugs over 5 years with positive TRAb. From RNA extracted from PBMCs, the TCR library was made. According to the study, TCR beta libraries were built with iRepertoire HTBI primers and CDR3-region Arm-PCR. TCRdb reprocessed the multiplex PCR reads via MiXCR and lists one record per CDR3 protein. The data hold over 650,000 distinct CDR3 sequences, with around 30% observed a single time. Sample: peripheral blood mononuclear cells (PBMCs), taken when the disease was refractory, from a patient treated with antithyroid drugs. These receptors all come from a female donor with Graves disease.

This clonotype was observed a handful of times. The CDR3 protein is CASSYGRAGTAENIQYF. CDR3 DNA: TGTGCCAGCAGTTACGGACGAGCGGGAACGGCGGAGAACATTCAGTACTTC. V is TRBV6-9 and J is TRBJ2-4; 7 bases agree with TRBD2. The junction had 15 bases not matched to a gene; V was cut back by 3 bases and J by 7 bases. CDR1 and CDR2 (germline): MNHGY, SVAAGI. CDR3 length: 17 residues.

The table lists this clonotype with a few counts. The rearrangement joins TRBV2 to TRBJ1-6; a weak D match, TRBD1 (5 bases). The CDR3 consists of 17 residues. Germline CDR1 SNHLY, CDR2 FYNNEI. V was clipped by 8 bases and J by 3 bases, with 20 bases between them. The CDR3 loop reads CASLRGDGRIYNSPLHF. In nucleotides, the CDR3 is TGTGCCAGCCTCCGAGGGGACGGACGGATCTATAATTCACCCCTCCACTTT.

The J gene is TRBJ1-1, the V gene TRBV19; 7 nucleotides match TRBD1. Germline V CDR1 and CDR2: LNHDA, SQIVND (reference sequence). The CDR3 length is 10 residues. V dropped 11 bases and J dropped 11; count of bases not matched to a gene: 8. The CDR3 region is CAGETGRAFF. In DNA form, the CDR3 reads TGTGCCGGAGAGACAGGGAGGGCTTTCTTT.

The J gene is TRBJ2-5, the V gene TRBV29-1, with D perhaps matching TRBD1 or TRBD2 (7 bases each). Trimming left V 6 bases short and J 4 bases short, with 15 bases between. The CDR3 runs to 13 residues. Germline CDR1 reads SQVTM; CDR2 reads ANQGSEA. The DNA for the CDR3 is TGCAGCGTCCGAGGGAGGGGGCCAGAGACCCAGTACTTC. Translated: CSVRGRGPETQYF.

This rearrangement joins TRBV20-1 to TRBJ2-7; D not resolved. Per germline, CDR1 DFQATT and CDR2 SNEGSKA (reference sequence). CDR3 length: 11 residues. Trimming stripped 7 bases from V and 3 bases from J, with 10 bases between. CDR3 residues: CSVKDRYEQYF. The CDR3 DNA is TGCAGTGTTAAGGACCGCTACGAGCAGTACTTC.

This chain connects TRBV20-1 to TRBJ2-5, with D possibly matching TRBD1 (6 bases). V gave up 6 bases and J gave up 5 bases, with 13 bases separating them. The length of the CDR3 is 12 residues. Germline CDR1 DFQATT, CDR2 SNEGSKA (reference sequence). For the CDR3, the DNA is TGCAGTGCGGCAGGGGCCCGGGAGACCCAGTACTTC. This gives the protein CSAAGARETQYF.

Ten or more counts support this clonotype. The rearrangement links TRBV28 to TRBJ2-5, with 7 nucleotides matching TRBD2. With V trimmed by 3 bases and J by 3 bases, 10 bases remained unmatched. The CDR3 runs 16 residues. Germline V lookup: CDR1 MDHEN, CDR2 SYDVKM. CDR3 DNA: TGTGCCAGCAGTTTCCCCCCTCCGGGAGGTGAAGAGACCCAGTACTTC. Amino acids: CASSFPPPGGEETQYF.

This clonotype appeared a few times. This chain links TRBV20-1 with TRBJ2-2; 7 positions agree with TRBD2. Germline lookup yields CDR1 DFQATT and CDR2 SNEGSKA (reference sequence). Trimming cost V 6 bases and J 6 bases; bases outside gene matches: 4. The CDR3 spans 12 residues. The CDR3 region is CSALLAPGELFF. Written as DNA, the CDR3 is TGCAGTGCGCTACTAGCGCCCGGGGAGCTGTTTTTT.

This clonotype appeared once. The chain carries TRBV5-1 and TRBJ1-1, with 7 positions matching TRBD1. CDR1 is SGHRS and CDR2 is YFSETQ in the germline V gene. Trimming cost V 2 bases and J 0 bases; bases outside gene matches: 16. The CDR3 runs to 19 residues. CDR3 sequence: CASSLDPRQGSNLNTEAFF. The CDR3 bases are TGCGCCAGCAGCTTAGACCCCAGACAGGGTTCAAATTTGAACACTGAAGCTTTCTTT. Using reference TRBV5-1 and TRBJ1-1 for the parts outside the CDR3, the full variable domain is KAGVTQTPRYLIKTRGQQVTLSCSPISGHRSVSWYQQTPGQGLQFLFEYFSETQRNKGNFPGRFSGRQFSNSRSEMNVSTLELGDSALYLCASSLDPRQGSNLNTEAFFGQGTRLTVV.

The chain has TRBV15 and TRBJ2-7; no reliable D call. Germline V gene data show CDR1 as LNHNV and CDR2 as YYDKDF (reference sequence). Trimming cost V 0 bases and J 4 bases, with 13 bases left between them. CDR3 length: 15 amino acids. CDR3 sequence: CATSRDLSSWYEQYF. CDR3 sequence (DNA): TGTGCCACCAGCAGAGATTTAAGTAGCTGGTACGAGCAGTACTTC.

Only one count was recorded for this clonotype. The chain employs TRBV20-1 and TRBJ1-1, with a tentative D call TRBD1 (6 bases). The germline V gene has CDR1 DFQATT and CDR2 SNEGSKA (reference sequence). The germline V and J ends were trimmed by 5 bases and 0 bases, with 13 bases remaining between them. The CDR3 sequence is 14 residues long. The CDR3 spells CSAFRTVMNTEAFF. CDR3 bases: TGCAGTGCTTTCCGGACAGTCATGAACACTGAAGCTTTCTTT.

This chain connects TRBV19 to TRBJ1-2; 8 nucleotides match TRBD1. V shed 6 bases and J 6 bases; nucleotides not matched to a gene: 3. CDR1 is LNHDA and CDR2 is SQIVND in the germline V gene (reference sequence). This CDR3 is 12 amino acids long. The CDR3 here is CASSSGGNGYTF. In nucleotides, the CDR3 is TGTGCCAGTAGCTCAGGGGGCAATGGCTACACCTTC.

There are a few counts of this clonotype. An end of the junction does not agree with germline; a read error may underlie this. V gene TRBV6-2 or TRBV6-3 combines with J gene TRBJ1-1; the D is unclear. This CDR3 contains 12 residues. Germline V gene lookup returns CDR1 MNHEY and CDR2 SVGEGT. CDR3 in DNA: TGTGCCAGCAGCAACCCGTCCACTGAAGCCTTCTTT. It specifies CASSNPSTEAFF.

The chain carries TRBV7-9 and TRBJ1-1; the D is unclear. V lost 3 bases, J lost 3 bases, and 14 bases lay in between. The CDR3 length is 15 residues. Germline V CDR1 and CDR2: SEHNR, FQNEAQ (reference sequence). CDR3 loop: CASSFLTERDTEAFF. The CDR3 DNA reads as TGTGCCAGCAGCTTTCTGACCGAGAGGGACACTGAAGCTTTCTTT.

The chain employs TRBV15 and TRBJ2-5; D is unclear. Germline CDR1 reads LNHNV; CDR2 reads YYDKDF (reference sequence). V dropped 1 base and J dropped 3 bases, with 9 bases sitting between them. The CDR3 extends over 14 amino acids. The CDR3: CATSRVSSEETQYF. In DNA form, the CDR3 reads TGTGCCACCAGCAGAGTCAGCAGCGAAGAGACCCAGTACTTC.

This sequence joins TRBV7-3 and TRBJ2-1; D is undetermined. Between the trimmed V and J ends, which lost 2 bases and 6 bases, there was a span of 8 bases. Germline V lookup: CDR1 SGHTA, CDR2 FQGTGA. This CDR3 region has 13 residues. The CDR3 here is CASSLSVLNEQFF. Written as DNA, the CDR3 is TGTGCCAGCAGCTTATCGGTACTCAATGAGCAGTTCTTC.

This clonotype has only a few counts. This CDR3 reads CASKDEGGRTEAFF. In DNA form, the CDR3 reads TGTGCCAGTAAGGACGAGGGGGGAAGAACTGAAGCTTTCTTT. The chain combines TRBV19 with TRBJ1-1; D is perhaps TRBD1 (6 bases). Germline CDR1 reads LNHDA; CDR2 reads SQIVND (reference sequence). V was shortened by 7 bases and J by 5 bases, with 17 bases between the two germline ends. CDR3 size: 14 residues.

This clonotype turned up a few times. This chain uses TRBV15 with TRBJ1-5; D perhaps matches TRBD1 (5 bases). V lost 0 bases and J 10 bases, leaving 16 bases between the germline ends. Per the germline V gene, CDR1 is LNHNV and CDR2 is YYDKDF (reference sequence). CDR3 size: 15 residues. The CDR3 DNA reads TGTGCCACCAGCAGAGATCGGCAGGGCCCGAACCCCCAGCATTTT. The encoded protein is CATSRDRQGPNPQHF.

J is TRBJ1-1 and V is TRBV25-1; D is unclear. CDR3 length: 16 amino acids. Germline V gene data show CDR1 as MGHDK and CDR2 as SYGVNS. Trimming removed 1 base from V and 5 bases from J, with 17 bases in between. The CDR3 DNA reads TGTGCCAGCAGTGAATCGCGTCGGAGCTTGGGAACTGAAGCTTTCTTT. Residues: CASSESRRSLGTEAFF.

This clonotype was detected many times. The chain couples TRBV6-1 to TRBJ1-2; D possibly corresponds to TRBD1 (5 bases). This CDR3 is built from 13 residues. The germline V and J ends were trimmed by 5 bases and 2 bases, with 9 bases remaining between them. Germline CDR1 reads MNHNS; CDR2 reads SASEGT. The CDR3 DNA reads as TGTGCCAGCAGTCGACAGCCAAACTATGGCTACACCTTC. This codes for CASSRQPNYGYTF.

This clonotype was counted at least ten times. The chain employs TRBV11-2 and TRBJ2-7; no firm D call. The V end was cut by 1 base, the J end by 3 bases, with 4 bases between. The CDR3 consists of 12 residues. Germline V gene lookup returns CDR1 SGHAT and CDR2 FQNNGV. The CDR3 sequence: CASSLGHYEQYF. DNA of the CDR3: TGTGCCAGCAGCTTAGGACACTACGAGCAGTACTTC.

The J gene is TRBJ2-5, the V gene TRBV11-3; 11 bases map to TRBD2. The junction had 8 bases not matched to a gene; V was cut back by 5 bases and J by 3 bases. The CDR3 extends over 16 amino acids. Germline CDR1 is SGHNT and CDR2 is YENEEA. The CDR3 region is CASSLRTSGSEETQYF. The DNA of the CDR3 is TGTGCCAGCAGCCTCAGAACTAGCGGGAGCGAAGAGACCCAGTACTTC.

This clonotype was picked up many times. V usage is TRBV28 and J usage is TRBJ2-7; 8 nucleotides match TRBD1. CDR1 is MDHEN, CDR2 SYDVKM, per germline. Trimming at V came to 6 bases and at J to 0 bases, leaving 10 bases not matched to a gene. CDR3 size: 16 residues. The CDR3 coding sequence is TGTGCCAGCAGCCCCTCCTTTGGACAGGGCTCCTACGAGCAGTACTTC. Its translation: CASSPSFGQGSYEQYF.

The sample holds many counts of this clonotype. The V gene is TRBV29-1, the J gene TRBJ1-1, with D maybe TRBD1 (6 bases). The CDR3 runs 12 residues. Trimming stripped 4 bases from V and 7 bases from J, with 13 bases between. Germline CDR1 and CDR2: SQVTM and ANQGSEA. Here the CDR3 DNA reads TGCAGCGTTGGAAAGGGGGATGGTGAAGCTTTCTTT. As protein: CSVGKGDGEAFF.

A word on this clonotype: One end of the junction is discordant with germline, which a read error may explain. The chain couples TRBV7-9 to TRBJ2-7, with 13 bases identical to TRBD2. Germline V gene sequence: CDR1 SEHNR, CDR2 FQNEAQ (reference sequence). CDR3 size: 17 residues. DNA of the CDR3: TGTGCCAGCAGCCCCGGACAGGGACTAGCGGGGACCTACGAGCAGTGCTTC. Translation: CASSPGQGLAGTYEQCF.

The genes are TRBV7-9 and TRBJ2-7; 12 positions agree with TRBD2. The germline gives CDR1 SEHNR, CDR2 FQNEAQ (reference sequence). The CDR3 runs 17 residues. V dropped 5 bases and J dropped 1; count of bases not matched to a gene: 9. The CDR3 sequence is CASSRLAGGPGSYEQYF. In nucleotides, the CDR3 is TGTGCCAGCAGCCGCCTAGCGGGAGGGCCGGGGTCCTACGAGCAGTACTTC.

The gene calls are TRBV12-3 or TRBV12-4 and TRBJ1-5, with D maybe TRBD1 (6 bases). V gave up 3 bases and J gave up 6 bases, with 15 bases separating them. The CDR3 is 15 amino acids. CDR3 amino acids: CASSFLGAGAQPQHF. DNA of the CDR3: TGTGCCAGCAGTTTTCTTGGGGCAGGGGCTCAGCCCCAGCATTTT.

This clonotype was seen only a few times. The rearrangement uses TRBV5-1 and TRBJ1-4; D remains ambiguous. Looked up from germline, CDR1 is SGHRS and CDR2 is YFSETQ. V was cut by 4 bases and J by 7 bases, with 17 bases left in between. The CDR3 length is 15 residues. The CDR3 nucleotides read TGCGCCAGCAGCCCGGCCCACGGTTTGAGTGAAAAACTGTTTTTT. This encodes CASSPAHGLSEKLFF.

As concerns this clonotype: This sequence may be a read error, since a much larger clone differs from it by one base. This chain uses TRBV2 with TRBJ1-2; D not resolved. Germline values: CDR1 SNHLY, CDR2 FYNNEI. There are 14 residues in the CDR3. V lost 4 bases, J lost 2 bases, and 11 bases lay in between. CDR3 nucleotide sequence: TGTGCCAGCAGTGGGGGTACCCAAAACTATGGCTACACCTTC. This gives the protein CASSGGTQNYGYTF.

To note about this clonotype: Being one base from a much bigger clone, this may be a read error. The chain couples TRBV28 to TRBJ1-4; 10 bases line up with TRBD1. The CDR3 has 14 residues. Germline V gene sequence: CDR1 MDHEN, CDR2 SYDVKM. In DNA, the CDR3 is TGTGCCAGCAGGACGGACAGGGGGTTTGAAGAACTGTTTTTT. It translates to CASRTDRGFEELFF.